This T cell receptor (beta chain) was retrieved from a study of blood T cell repertoires in COVID-19. Study details: The United States, Italy and Spain were the sources of the acute and convalescent COVID-19 samples. T cells, B-cell-depleted T cells, or PBMCs provided the cDNA or gDNA that served as material.

TCRdb's copy holds only in-frame clones and misses some; the assay was immunoSEQ multiplex PCR. This table has 71,000 or so clones, approximately 87% appearing once. V was clipped by 11 bases and J by 7 bases; unmatched bases: 14. The germline gives CDR1 MDHEN, CDR2 SYDVKM. The CDR3 covers 15 residues. Sequenced material: peripheral blood. The V and J genes are TRBV28 and TRBJ1-2; 12 bases fit TRBD1. This sequence originates from a middle-aged man with active COVID-19. CDR3 bases: TGTGCCCTCGCTAAACCGGGACAGGGGGCCGCTGGCTACACCTTC. This translates into CALAKPGQGAAGYTF.